Following are 25 T cell receptor beta chains from one sample sequenced in a study of T cells in Graves' hyperthyroidism and ophthalmopathy. It was RNA transcripts that yielded the amplified TCR beta CDR3 regions. HTBI primers drove first-round RT-PCR of the TCR CDR3. TCRdb analysed the multiplex PCR reads with MiXCR anew, one entry per CDR3 protein. Among 300,000 to 400,000 distinct CDR3 sequences listed, 14% were seen once. The sequenced material came from blood. These receptor sequences come from a woman in her thirties with Graves' hyperthyroidism.

This clonotype has a handful of counts. The V gene is TRBV4-1, the J gene TRBJ1-4; 7 bases agree with TRBD1. The CDR3 has 15 residues. Trimming took 7 bases from V and 3 from J; bases not matched to a gene: 8. CDR1 and CDR2 from the germline V gene are MGHRA and YSYEKL. The CDR3 reads CASKGKGTANEKLFF. CDR3 coding DNA: TGCGCCAGCAAGGGGAAGGGGACAGCTAATGAAAAACTGTTTTTT.

This clonotype came up a few times. The chain links TRBV28 to TRBJ2-7; TRBD2 might be the D (6 bases). V lost 6 bases and J 3 bases, leaving 15 bases between the germline ends. CDR1 and CDR2 from the germline V gene are MDHEN and SYDVKM. This CDR3 comprises 14 residues. The CDR3 bases are TGTGCCAGCAGATCTCATGGAGGGGTCTACGAGCAGTACTTC. As protein: CASRSHGGVYEQYF.

This clonotype has a handful of counts. V and J are TRBV28 and TRBJ2-1; TRBD2 agrees at 10 bases. The junction had 9 bases not matched to a gene; V was cut back by 7 bases and J by 3 bases. Germline CDR1 reads MDHEN; CDR2 reads SYDVKM. The CDR3 is 16 residues long. For the CDR3, the DNA is TGTGCCAGCACGTCGCCAGCGGGAGGGAACTACAATGAGCAGTTCTTC. Protein product: CASTSPAGGNYNEQFF.

This clonotype was detected a few times. The genes are TRBV15 and TRBJ2-5, with D uncertain. Looked up from germline, CDR1 is LNHNV and CDR2 is YYDKDF (reference sequence). With 0 bases removed from V and 1 base from J, the gap between germline ends came to 6 bases. The CDR3 sequence is 14 residues long. CDR3 sequence reads: CATSRETAQETQYF. CDR3 DNA sequence: TGTGCCACCAGCAGAGAAACAGCCCAAGAGACCCAGTACTTC. Full variable domain (outside the CDR3, taken from reference TRBV15 and TRBJ2-5): DAMVIQNPRYQVTQFGKPVTLSCSQTLNHNVMYWYQQKSSQAPKLLFHYYDKDFNNEADTPDNFQSRRPNTSFCFLDIRSPGLGDTAMYLCATSRETAQETQYFGPGTRLLVL.

This chain connects TRBV7-9 to TRBJ1-1; D call uncertain. This CDR3 is built from 13 residues. Germline CDR1 and CDR2: SEHNR and FQNEAQ (reference sequence). The germline V and J ends were trimmed by 3 bases and 7 bases, with 12 bases remaining between them. The chain's CDR3 is CASSLPGRDEAFF. Written as DNA, the CDR3 is TGTGCCAGCAGCTTGCCCGGGAGGGATGAAGCTTTCTTT. Full variable domain (outside the CDR3, taken from reference TRBV7-9 and TRBJ1-1): DTGVSQNPRHKITKRGQNVTFRCDPISEHNRLYWYRQTLGQGPEFLTYFQNEAQLEKSRLLSDRFSAERPKGSFSTLEIQRTEQGDSAMYLCASSLPGRDEAFFGQGTRLTVV.

Notes on this clonotype: A read error may be the cause here, since a much bigger clone is one base away. The rearrangement uses TRBV10-3 and TRBJ2-1; 8 positions agree with TRBD1. This CDR3 spans 14 amino acids. Per germline, CDR1 ENHRY and CDR2 SYGVKD. The CDR3 loop is CALRLQGEINEQFF. The CDR3 DNA sequence: TGTGCCCTCAGGTTACAGGGGGAGATAAATGAGCAGTTCTTC.

This clonotype showed up just a few times. The chain combines TRBV28 with TRBJ2-1, with a tentative D call TRBD1 (6 bases). V was shortened by 6 bases and J by 0 bases, with 21 bases between the two germline ends. This CDR3 region has 18 residues. Germline V gene data show CDR1 as MDHEN and CDR2 as SYDVKM. CDR3 region: CASRSWTAPLSSYNEQFF. The DNA for the CDR3 is TGTGCCAGCAGGAGTTGGACAGCTCCCCTAAGCTCCTACAATGAGCAGTTCTTC.

There are a few counts of this clonotype. The genes are TRBV6-1 and TRBJ2-5, with D uncertain. V shed 5 bases and J shed 5 bases, with 6 bases lying between them. The germline gives CDR1 MNHNS, CDR2 SASEGT. CDR3 size: 11 residues. The CDR3 DNA sequence: TGTGCCAGCAGTACCGGGGAGACCCAGTACTTC. Protein: CASSTGETQYF.

This clonotype was seen repeatedly, ten times or more. This chain connects TRBV11-3 to TRBJ2-2; perhaps TRBD1 as D (7 bases). The CDR3 contains 13 residues. Germline lookup yields CDR1 SGHNT and CDR2 YENEEA. Between the trimmed V and J ends, which lost 5 bases and 7 bases, there was a span of 11 bases. The CDR3 loop reads CASSARGDGELFF. The CDR3 region has the DNA TGTGCCAGCAGCGCCAGGGGGGACGGGGAGCTGTTTTTT.

This clonotype was observed many times. The rearrangement uses TRBV7-2 and TRBJ1-2; perhaps TRBD1 as D (6 bases). Germline CDR1 SGHTA, CDR2 FQGNSA. The CDR3 length is 14 residues. Deletions cut 2 bases from V and 6 bases from J, with 13 bases between. As DNA, the CDR3 is TGTGCCAGCAGCTTAAGCAAGGGGGGAGATGGCTACACCTTC. The encoded protein is CASSLSKGGDGYTF.

This clonotype was recorded a few times. V and J are TRBV29-1 and TRBJ2-1; no definite D call. The V gene's germline CDR1 is SQVTM and CDR2 ANQGSEA. The V end was cut by 3 bases, the J end by 1 base, with 10 bases between. CDR3 size: 14 residues. CDR3 bases: TGCAGCGTTGATAGTCCGAATTCCTACAATGAGCAGTTCTTC. It yields the protein CSVDSPNSYNEQFF.

A remark on this clonotype: Given a much more abundant clone one base away, this may be a read error. The genes are TRBV10-3 and TRBJ1-2; D is possibly TRBD1 (5 bases). CDR3 length: 17 residues. The V end lost 0 bases, the J end lost 2 bases, and 16 bases lay between the germline ends. Germline V gene lookup returns CDR1 ENHRY and CDR2 SYGVKD. In DNA, the CDR3 is TGTGCCATCAGTGAGTCCAGGGTAGCCTCCTTGAACTATGGCTACACCTTC. This codes for CAISESRVASLNYGYTF.

This clonotype was seen at least ten times. The V and J genes are TRBV20-1 and TRBJ2-1; D might be TRBD2 (6 bases). Deletions cut 5 bases from V and 0 bases from J, with 20 bases between. The CDR3 totals 17 residues. Germline loops: CDR1 DFQATT, CDR2 SNEGSKA (reference sequence). The CDR3, as DNA: TGCAGTGCTTCAAGTCGGGACTCCCCCCGCTCCTACAATGAGCAGTTCTTC. This gives the protein CSASSRDSPRSYNEQFF.

This clonotype was counted a few times. V and J are TRBV11-2 and TRBJ2-5, with D possibly being TRBD1 (6 bases). V dropped 1 base and J dropped 4 bases, with 10 bases sitting between them. Per germline, CDR1 SGHAT and CDR2 FQNNGV. The CDR3 loop spans 14 amino acids. CDR3 DNA: TGTGCCAGCAGCTTAGTTTTAGGGGGAGAGACCCAGTACTTC. This encodes CASSLVLGGETQYF.

This clonotype has more than one count but fewer than ten. The chain employs TRBV6-1 and TRBJ1-5; 12 nucleotides line up with TRBD1. J gave up 0 bases and V 9 bases, and 12 bases lay outside the gene matches. The CDR3 runs to 18 residues. Germline loops: CDR1 MNHNS, CDR2 SASEGT. The CDR3: CASKTGTGGAYSNQPQHF. DNA for the CDR3: TGTGCCAGTAAGACCGGGACAGGGGGCGCGTATAGCAATCAGCCCCAGCATTTT.

This clonotype was seen a few times. This chain uses TRBV5-6 with TRBJ1-1; tentatively, D is TRBD1 (5 bases). This CDR3 contains 14 residues. V gave up 0 bases and J gave up 8 bases, with 14 bases separating them. Germline V gene lookup returns CDR1 SGHDT and CDR2 YYEEEE. The CDR3 bases are TGTGCCAGCAGCTTGGGAGGGACCAGGCGGGAAGCTTTCTTT. Translation gives CASSLGGTRREAFF.

This clonotype was counted only a few times. The chain couples TRBV2 to TRBJ2-2; possibly TRBD1 or TRBD2 for D (5 bases each). The CDR3 has 16 amino acids. CDR1 SNHLY and CDR2 FYNNEI come from the germline V gene. Trimming took 6 bases from V and 0 from J, leaving 14 bases between them. In nucleotides, the CDR3 is TGTGCCAGCAGGGGCGGCAGGGACGCGAACACCGGGGAGCTGTTTTTT. Its translation: CASRGGRDANTGELFF.

The rearrangement links TRBV27 to TRBJ2-1, with no clear D. The CDR3 contains 17 residues. In germline, CDR1 is MNHEY, CDR2 SMNVEV (reference sequence). Trimming shortened V by 4 bases and J by 0 bases, and 16 bases separated the two germline ends. For the CDR3, the DNA is TGTGCCAGCAGTTGGGCAGTAACGGATAGCTCCTACAATGAGCAGTTCTTC. As protein: CASSWAVTDSSYNEQFF.

J is TRBJ1-4 and V is TRBV25-1; no firm D call. Germline lookup yields CDR1 MGHDK and CDR2 SYGVNS. The CDR3 totals 14 residues. Deletions cut 3 bases from V and 3 bases from J, with 8 bases between. The CDR3 reads CASSDHMSNEKLFF. The CDR3 nucleotides are TGTGCCAGCAGTGACCACATGTCTAATGAAAAACTGTTTTTT.

This clonotype was recorded at least ten times. This CDR3 is CASSSGQGEYNEQFF. The CDR3 DNA reads TGTGCCAGCAGCTCAGGACAGGGCGAATACAATGAGCAGTTCTTC. The rearrangement links TRBV7-8 to TRBJ2-1; 8 bases align to TRBD1. V lost 4 bases, J lost 4 bases, and 6 bases stayed unmatched. The CDR3 runs to 15 residues. Germline loops: CDR1 SGHVS, CDR2 FQNEAQ.

This clonotype was picked up many times. The V call is TRBV12-3 or TRBV12-4, the J call TRBJ2-3; a possible D gene is TRBD1 (6 bases). This CDR3 region has 14 residues. V was trimmed by 11 bases and J by 5 bases, leaving 20 bases between them. CDR3 sequence: CACRRDKLIDTQYF. For the CDR3, the DNA is TGTGCCTGTCGACGGGACAAGCTAATAGATACGCAGTATTTT.

V gene TRBV7-9 combines with J gene TRBJ1-1; D may be TRBD1 (6 bases). In germline, CDR1 is SEHNR, CDR2 FQNEAQ (reference sequence). The CDR3 has 16 amino acids. V shed 0 bases and J shed 3 bases, with 14 bases lying between them. CDR3 protein: CASSLARDKPDTEAFF. Here the CDR3 DNA reads TGTGCCAGCAGCTTAGCGAGGGACAAACCGGACACTGAAGCTTTCTTT. The full variable domain, in which reference TRBV7-9 and TRBJ1-1 provide the parts outside the CDR3, is DTGVSQNPRHKITKRGQNVTFRCDPISEHNRLYWYRQTLGQGPEFLTYFQNEAQLEKSRLLSDRFSAERPKGSFSTLEIQRTEQGDSAMYLCASSLARDKPDTEAFFGQGTRLTVV.

Note on this clonotype: A much bigger clone sits one base away, suggesting this may be a read error. This CDR3 fails to terminate in the conserved phenylalanine or tryptophan, so it likely reflects a read error. V gene TRBV3-1 combines with J gene TRBJ1-5; the D is unclear. The length of the CDR3 is 12 residues. Trimming stripped 3 bases from V and 3 bases from J, with 3 bases between. Per the germline V gene, CDR1 is LGHDT and CDR2 is YNNKEL (reference sequence). This chain's CDR3 is CASSQNNQPQHC. In DNA, the CDR3 is TGTGCCAGCAGCCAGAACAATCAGCCCCAGCATTGT.

This clonotype was seen ten or more times. V is TRBV7-8 and J is TRBJ2-1; 12 bases match TRBD2. The germline V gene has CDR1 SGHVS and CDR2 FQNEAQ. This CDR3 region has 16 residues. With 4 bases clipped from V and 5 bases from J, the junction kept 6 bases outside the gene matches. CDR3 amino acids: CASSSWTSGNHNEQFF. Written as DNA, the CDR3 is TGTGCCAGCAGCTCCTGGACTAGCGGGAACCACAATGAGCAGTTCTTC.

There are a few counts of this clonotype. The chain employs TRBV7-8 and TRBJ2-2; a weak D match, TRBD2 (5 bases). The V end was cut by 1 base, the J end by 0 bases, with 9 bases between. The CDR3 loop spans 16 amino acids. CDR1 is SGHVS, CDR2 FQNEAQ, per germline. The DNA for the CDR3 is TGTGCCAGCAGCTTAGTACCAGCGGCGAACACCGGGGAGCTGTTTTTT. Encoded protein: CASSLVPAANTGELFF.